This record concerns one T cell receptor (beta chain) sequence. Primers for the PCR totalled 60 Vbeta and 13 Jbeta. Method: immunoSEQ multiplex PCR; TCRdb's copy keeps in-frame clones and lacks some. The repertoire consists of more than 200,000 clones, with roughly 80% occurring once and the leading ten covering about 14%. The data were obtained in a study of cytomegalovirus exposure and HLA in healthy donors. The source is a man aged 40-50 years in good health and CMV-seronegative. Material for sequencing was PBMCs.

The CDR3 bases are TGTGCCAGCAGCTTAGGGGCGAGTTCCTACGAGCAGTACTTC. It translates to CASSLGASSYEQYF. The chain joins TRBV7-2 to TRBJ2-7; D unclear. The germline V gene encodes CDR1 SGHTA and CDR2 FQGNSA. V lost 1 base to trimming and J lost 1 base, with 8 bases between them. The length of the CDR3 is 14 residues.